A selection of T cell receptor beta chains follows, all from one sample in a study of CD8+ T cells in alopecia areata. Assay used: immunoSEQ multiplex PCR; TCRdb lists only in-frame clones, some missing. The sample carries more than 100,000 clones, 53% recorded once. Sequencing used CD4+ T cells sorted from blood, obtained at week 4, from a patient treated with tofacitinib. The source of these receptors is a human donor with alopecia areata. CDR3s include the opening cysteine and the closing phenylalanine or tryptophan. The D gene is left open where the match is weak. Clone size is given for some rows only: seen once, a few or many times, or a class if the clone is expanded.

>TRBV29-1|TRBD1|.|TRBJ1-1
TGCAGCGTTTCTACAGGGGGCGGTGAAGCTTTCTTT
CSVSTGGGEAFF
>TRBV9|.|once|TRBJ1-2
TGTGCCAGCAGCGTAGGCCAGGGAAGTGGCTACACCTTC
CASSVGQGSGYTF
>TRBV2|.|.|TRBJ1-1
TGTGCCAGCATTTGGACGGGTATAACTGAAGCTTTCTTT
CASIWTGITEAFF
>TRBV9|.|few|TRBJ1-1
TGTGCCAGCAGCGGACAATTGGGAGGCACTGAAGCTTTCTTT
CASSGQLGGTEAFF
>TRBV30|TRBD1|.|TRBJ1-6
TGTGCCTGGAGTGGTCAGGGGGGTTCACCCCTCCACTTT
CAWSGQGGSPLHF
>TRBV29-1|.|.|TRBJ1-1
TGCAGCGTTGACACTTCGGGGGCTAACACTGAAGCTTTCTTT
CSVDTSGANTEAFF
>TRBV2|TRBD2|.|TRBJ2-5
TGTGCCAGCAGTGAATTAACTAGCGGGAGCCACGTAATCAAAGAGACCCAGTACTTC
CASSELTSGSHVIKETQYF
>TRBV4-1|.|.|TRBJ2-7
TGCGCCAGCAGCCAAGTGGGGACGTCGGCCTACGAGCAGTACTTC
CASSQVGTSAYEQYF
>TRBV25-1|TRBD1|.|TRBJ1-2
TGTGCCAGCAGTGTCGCCGGGACAGGGGGCCTTGGCTACACCTTC
CASSVAGTGGLGYTF
>TRBV30|TRBD2|.|TRBJ2-2
TGTGCCCGAGTAGCGGGTGGCACCGGGGAGCTGTTTTTT
CARVAGGTGELFF
>TRBV9|.|.|TRBJ1-4
TGTGCCAGCTCGCCCAGAGCGGCAACTAATGAAAAACTGTTTTTT
CASSPRAATNEKLFF
>TRBV6-5|TRBD1|.|TRBJ1-2
TGTGCCAGCAGGGGGACAGGGGGCAACTATGGCTACACCTTC
CASRGTGGNYGYTF
>TRBV19|.|few|TRBJ2-3
TGTGCCACTTTTGGGCCATTCACAGATACGCAGTATTTT
CATFGPFTDTQYF
>TRBV29-1|.|few|TRBJ1-1
TGCAGCGTTGGAGGGGCGCTTGGCGGTCGACAGTTAATGAACACTGAAGCTTTCTTT
CSVGGALGGRQLMNTEAFF
>TRBV9|.|once|TRBJ1-5
TGTGCCAGCAGCGTAGGGGAGGGTAGCAATCAGCCCCAGCATTTT
CASSVGEGSNQPQHF
>TRBV29-1|.|.|TRBJ1-5
TGCAGCGTTGGGACAGGCAATCAGCCCCAGCATTTT
CSVGTGNQPQHF
>TRBV30|.|.|TRBJ1-1
TGTGCCTGGACTGGACAAGACGCTGAAGCTTTCTTT
CAWTGQDAEAFF
>TRBV5-6|TRBD1|once|TRBJ2-1
TGTGCCAGCAGCGGAGGACAGGGACGCAATGAGCAGTTCTTC
CASSGGQGRNEQFF
>TRBV6-1|.|.|TRBJ2-1
TGTGCCAGCAGTGAAGACCGGGGCAGTAATGAGCAGTTCTTC
CASSEDRGSNEQFF
>TRBV11-1|.|.|TRBJ2-3
TGTGCCAGCAGCTCCACGGGGGGCTACACAGATACGCAGTATTTT
CASSSTGGYTDTQYF
>TRBV6-6|.|.|TRBJ1-2
TGTGCCAGCACCAACCAGGAGGGAGGTGGCTACACCTTC
CASTNQEGGGYTF
>TRBV29-1|.|.|TRBJ2-2
TGCAGCGTTGAGTTAAACACCGGGGAGCTGTTTTTT
CSVELNTGELFF
>TRBV28|.|.|TRBJ2-7
TGTGCCAGCTTCGACAGGGAGGCTAACGAGCAGTACTTC
CASFDREANEQYF
>TRBV15|.|.|TRBJ2-7
TGTGCCACCAGCAGAGATGGAGCGGCTTCCTCCGAGCAGTACTTC
CATSRDGAASSEQYF
>TRBV29-1|.|.|TRBJ1-2
TGCAGCGTCTGGACCGCTACCTTGAACTATGGCTACACCTTC
CSVWTATLNYGYTF
>TRBV10-3|TRBD1|few|TRBJ2-1
TGTGCCATCAGTGCGGCAGGGGGCTACAATGAGCAGTTCTTC
CAISAAGGYNEQFF
>TRBV10-2|.|few|TRBJ1-1
TGCGCCAGCAGAGCCGGACAAACTTTGAACACTGAAGCTTTCTTT
CASRAGQTLNTEAFF
>TRBV5-1|TRBD2|.|TRBJ2-7
TGCGCCAGCAGCCCCCCCCTAGCGGGATCCCTAGAGCAGTACTTC
CASSPPLAGSLEQYF
>TRBV29-1|.|few|TRBJ1-4
TGCAGCGCCCGAAGACAGCGTAATGAAAAACTGTTTTTT
CSARRQRNEKLFF
>TRBV30|.|.|TRBJ1-6
TGTGCCCTGGAAGTGTTCGGGACTTCTACCCTCCACTTT
CALEVFGTSTLHF
>TRBV14|.|.|TRBJ2-1
TGTGCCAGCAGTCGACAACTAGCATCGGATGAGCAGTTCTTC
CASSRQLASDEQFF
>TRBV29-1|.|.|TRBJ1-1
TGCAGCGTTAGCGGGGGCGTAGCTTTCTTT
CSVSGGVAFF
>TRBV29-1|.|.|TRBJ1-5
TGCAGCGTGGGAGGGACATTCGATCAGCCCCAGCATTTT
CSVGGTFDQPQHF
>TRBV5-1|TRBD2|.|TRBJ2-7
TGCGCCAGCAGCTGGACGAATAGCGGGAGGGCCCGTGAGGAGCAGTACTTC
CASSWTNSGRAREEQYF
>TRBV29-1|TRBD1|.|TRBJ2-7
TGCAGCGTTGAGGGGGACAGAGGGTCCCGCGAGCAGTACTTC
CSVEGDRGSREQYF
>TRBV7-9|.|many|TRBJ1-1
TGTGCCAGCAGCCGCGGGGGTTTCACTGAAGCTTTCTTT
CASSRGGFTEAFF
>TRBV29-1|TRBD1|.|TRBJ1-1
TGCAGCGTCGCGTTAACAGGGGTCCAGGCTTTCTTT
CSVALTGVQAFF
>TRBV7-9|.|.|TRBJ1-5
TGTGCCAGCAGCCGTCAGCCCCAGCATTTT
CASSRQPQHF
>TRBV29-1|.|.|TRBJ1-2
TGCAGCGTTGGAAAGAGAGCCGACTATGGCTACACCTTC
CSVGKRADYGYTF
>TRBV6-4|TRBD1|.|TRBJ1-2
TGTGCCAGCAGTCCCGACAGGGCTGGGTATGGCTACACCTTC
CASSPDRAGYGYTF
>TRBV30|TRBD1|.|TRBJ1-5
TGTGCCTGGAGTGTACAGGGGGGGATTCAGCCCCAGCATTTT
CAWSVQGGIQPQHF
>TRBV30|.|.|TRBJ2-3
TGTGCCCACGGGACCCAGCCTATCACAGATACGCAGTATTTT
CAHGTQPITDTQYF
>TRBV7-9|TRBD1|few|TRBJ1-6
TGTGCCAGCAGCTTATATAGACAGGGTGATTCACCCCTCCACTTT
CASSLYRQGDSPLHF
>TRBV25-1|TRBD2|few|TRBJ2-2
TGTGCCAGCAGTGATCCGGGGACTAGCGGGATAGAGGGGGAGCTGTTTTTT
CASSDPGTSGIEGELFF
>TRBV18|TRBD2|few|TRBJ2-1
TGTGCCAGCTCACCGGGACTAGCGGGAGTCGAGCAGTTCTTC
CASSPGLAGVEQFF
>TRBV14|.|few|TRBJ1-1
TGTGCCAGCCGTGACTATATGAACACTGAAGCTTTCTTT
CASRDYMNTEAFF
>TRBV10-3|.|few|TRBJ1-5
TGTGCCACGGCGCGACAGGTCCGGGGTAGTCAGCCCCAGCATTTT
CATARQVRGSQPQHF
>TRBV5-1|.|.|TRBJ2-3
TGCGCCAGCAGCTTGGACAGGGTCCCCCCAGATACGCAGTATTTT
CASSLDRVPPDTQYF
>TRBV6-5|.|once|TRBJ2-4
TGTGCCAGCAGTGGTGGAAAAAACATTCAGTACTTC
CASSGGKNIQYF
>TRBV11-2|TRBD2|.|TRBJ2-1
TGTGCCAGCAGCCGGTTCGGGACTAGCGGATACAATGAGCAGTTCTTC
CASSRFGTSGYNEQFF
>TRBV30|.|.|TRBJ1-2
TGTGCCTGGAGTGTACTGGGACCTAATGGCTACACCTTC
CAWSVLGPNGYTF
>TRBV6-5|.|.|TRBJ1-5
TGTGCCAGCAGTTACTCGTGGGACAGCAATCAGCCCCAGCATTTT
CASSYSWDSNQPQHF
>TRBV6-5|.|few|TRBJ2-7
TGTGCCAGCAGCCCGACAGGAGGGGAGCAGTACTTC
CASSPTGGEQYF
>TRBV30|TRBD2|.|TRBJ2-7
TGTGCCTGGAGCTCCGGACTAGCGGGTGCCTACGAGCAGTACTTC
CAWSSGLAGAYEQYF
>TRBV7-9|.|.|TRBJ2-1
TGTGCCAGCAGCTTAGTTGAGAAGTCGCAGTTCTTC
CASSLVEKSQFF